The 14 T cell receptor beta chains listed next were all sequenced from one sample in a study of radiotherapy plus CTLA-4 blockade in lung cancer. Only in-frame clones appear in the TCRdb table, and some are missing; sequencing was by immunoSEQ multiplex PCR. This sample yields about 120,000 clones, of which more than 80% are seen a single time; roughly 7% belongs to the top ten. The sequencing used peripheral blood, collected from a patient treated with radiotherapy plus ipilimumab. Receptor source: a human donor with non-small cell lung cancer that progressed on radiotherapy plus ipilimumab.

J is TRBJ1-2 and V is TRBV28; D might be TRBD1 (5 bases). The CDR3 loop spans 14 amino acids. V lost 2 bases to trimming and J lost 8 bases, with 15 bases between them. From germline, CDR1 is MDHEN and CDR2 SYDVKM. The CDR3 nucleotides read TGTGCCAGCAGTTTACCGGCAGGGCTGAGGGGCTACACCTTC. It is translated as CASSLPAGLRGYTF.

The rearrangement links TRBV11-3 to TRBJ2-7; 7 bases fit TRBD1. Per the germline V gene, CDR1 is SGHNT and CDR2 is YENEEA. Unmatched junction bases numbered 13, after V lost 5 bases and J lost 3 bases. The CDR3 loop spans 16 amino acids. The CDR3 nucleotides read TGTGCCAGCAGCATAATCGGGACAGCTACCTACTACGAGCAGTACTTC. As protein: CASSIIGTATYYEQYF.

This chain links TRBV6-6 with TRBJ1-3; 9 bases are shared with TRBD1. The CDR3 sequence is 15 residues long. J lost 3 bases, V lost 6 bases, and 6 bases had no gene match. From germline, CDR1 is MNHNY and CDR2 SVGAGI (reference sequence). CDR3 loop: CASSPGQGFGNTIYF. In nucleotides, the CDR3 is TGTGCCAGCAGCCCGGGACAGGGCTTTGGAAACACCATATATTTT.

CDR3: CASLPAGGYGYTF. The CDR3 DNA is TGTGCCAGCCTTCCAGCGGGGGGCTATGGCTACACCTTC. The rearrangement links TRBV6-5 to TRBJ1-2, with a possible D match to TRBD1 (5 bases). The V gene lost 8 bases and the J gene lost 4 bases, with 14 bases spanning the gap. The CDR3 sequence is 13 residues long. Germline CDR1 and CDR2: MNHEY and SVGAGI.

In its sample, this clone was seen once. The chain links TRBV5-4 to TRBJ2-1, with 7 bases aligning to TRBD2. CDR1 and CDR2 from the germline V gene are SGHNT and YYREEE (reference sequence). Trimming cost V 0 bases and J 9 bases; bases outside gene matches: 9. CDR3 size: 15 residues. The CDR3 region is CASSLGARGSGEQFF. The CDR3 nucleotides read TGTGCCAGCAGCTTGGGGGCTCGCGGGAGTGGTGAGCAGTTCTTC.

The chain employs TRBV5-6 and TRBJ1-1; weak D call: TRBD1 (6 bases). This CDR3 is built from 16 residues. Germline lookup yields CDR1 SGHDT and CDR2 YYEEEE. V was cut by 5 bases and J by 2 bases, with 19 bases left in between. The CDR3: CASRVEPGQINTEAFF. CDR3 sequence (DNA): TGTGCCAGCAGGGTAGAACCCGGACAGATAAACACTGAAGCTTTCTTT.

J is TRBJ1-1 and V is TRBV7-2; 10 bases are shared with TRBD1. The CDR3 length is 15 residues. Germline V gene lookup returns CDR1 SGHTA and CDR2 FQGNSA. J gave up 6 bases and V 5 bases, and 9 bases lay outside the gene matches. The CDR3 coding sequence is TGTGCCAGCAGCCCATGGGGACAGGGGTGGGCTGAAGCTTTCTTT. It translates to CASSPWGQGWAEAFF.

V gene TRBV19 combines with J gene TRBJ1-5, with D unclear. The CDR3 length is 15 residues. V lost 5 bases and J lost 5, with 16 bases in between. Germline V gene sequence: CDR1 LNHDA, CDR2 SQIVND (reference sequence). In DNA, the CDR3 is TGTGCCAGTAGTCCTAGGGTTACCCAAGATCAGCCCCAGCATTTT. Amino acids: CASSPRVTQDQPQHF. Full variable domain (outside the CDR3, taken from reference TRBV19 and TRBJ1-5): DGGITQSPKYLFRKEGQNVTLSCEQNLNHDAMYWYRQDPGQGLRLIYYSQIVNDFQKGDIAEGYSVSREKKESFPLTVTSAQKNPTAFYLCASSPRVTQDQPQHFGDGTRLSIL.

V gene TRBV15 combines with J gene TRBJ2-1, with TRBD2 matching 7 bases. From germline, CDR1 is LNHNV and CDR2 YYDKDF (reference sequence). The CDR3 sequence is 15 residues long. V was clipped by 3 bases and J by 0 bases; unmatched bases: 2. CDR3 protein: CATSSGLDSYNEQFF. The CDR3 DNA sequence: TGTGCCACCAGCAGCGGACTAGACTCCTACAATGAGCAGTTCTTC. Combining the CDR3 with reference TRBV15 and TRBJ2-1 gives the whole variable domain DAMVIQNPRYQVTQFGKPVTLSCSQTLNHNVMYWYQQKSSQAPKLLFHYYDKDFNNEADTPDNFQSRRPNTSFCFLDIRSPGLGDTAMYLCATSSGLDSYNEQFFGPGTRLTVL.

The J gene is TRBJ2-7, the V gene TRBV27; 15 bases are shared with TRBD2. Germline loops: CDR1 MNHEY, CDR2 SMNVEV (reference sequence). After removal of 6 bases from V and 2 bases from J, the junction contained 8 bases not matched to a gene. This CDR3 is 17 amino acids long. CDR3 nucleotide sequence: TGTGCCAGCAGGGCGCGGGGGACTAGCGGGAGGACCTACGAGCAGTACTTC. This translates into CASRARGTSGRTYEQYF.

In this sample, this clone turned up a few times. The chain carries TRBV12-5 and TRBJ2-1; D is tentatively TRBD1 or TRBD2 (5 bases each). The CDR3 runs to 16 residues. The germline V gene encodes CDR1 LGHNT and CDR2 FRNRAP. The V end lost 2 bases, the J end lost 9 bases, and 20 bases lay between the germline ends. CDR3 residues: CASGLSSGRPSGEQFF. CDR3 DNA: TGTGCTAGTGGTTTGAGTTCGGGACGACCCTCGGGTGAGCAGTTCTTC.

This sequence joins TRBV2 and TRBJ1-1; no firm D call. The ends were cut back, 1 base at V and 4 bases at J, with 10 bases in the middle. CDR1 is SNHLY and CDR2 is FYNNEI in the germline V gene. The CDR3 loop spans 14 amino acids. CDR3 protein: CASSEGALGTEAFF. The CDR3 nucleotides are TGTGCCAGCAGTGAAGGGGCCCTGGGCACTGAAGCTTTCTTT.

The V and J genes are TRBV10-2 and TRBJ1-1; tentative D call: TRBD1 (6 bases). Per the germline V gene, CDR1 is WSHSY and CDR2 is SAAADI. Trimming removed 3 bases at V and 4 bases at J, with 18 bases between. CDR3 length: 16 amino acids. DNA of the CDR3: TGCGCCAGCAGTGATGCCAGGGGCCCACTGGGCACTGAAGCTTTCTTT. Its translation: CASSDARGPLGTEAFF.

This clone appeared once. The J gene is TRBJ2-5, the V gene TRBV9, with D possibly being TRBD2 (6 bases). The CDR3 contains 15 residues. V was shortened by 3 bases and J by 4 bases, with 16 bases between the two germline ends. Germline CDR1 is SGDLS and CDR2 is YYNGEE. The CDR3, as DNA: TGTGCCAGCAGCGAGGGTGGGGGAGGCCGAGAGACCCAGTACTTC. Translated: CASSEGGGGRETQYF.